The 23 T cell receptor beta chains below come from one sample, sequenced in a study of T-cell reconstitution after alpha-beta-depleted transplantation in children. The TCRbeta library incorporated unique molecular identifiers. TCRdb reprocessed the PCR reads with MiXCR, giving one entry per CDR3 protein. This sample has about 200,000 distinct CDR3 sequences; approximately 6.3% occur once, and the top ten carry more than 5.5%. The material sequenced was PBMCs, taken before TCRalphabeta/CD19-depleted stem cell transplant. These receptors all come from a boy younger than 10 with acute lymphoblastic leukemia, due to receive a stem cell transplant.

The CDR3 bases are TGTGCCAGCAGCTTAGCTGGCAGAAACACAGATACGCAGTATTTT. Protein product: CASSLAGRNTDTQYF. This rearrangement joins TRBV7-8 to TRBJ2-3; no clear D gene. Germline values: CDR1 SGHVS, CDR2 FQNEAQ. The length of the CDR3 is 15 residues. Trimming stripped 0 bases from V and 2 bases from J, with 9 bases between.

This clonotype appeared many times. The J gene is TRBJ2-1, the V gene TRBV20-1; 14 bases fit TRBD2. From germline, CDR1 is DFQATT and CDR2 SNEGSKA (reference sequence). This CDR3 is 17 amino acids long. V shed 3 bases, J shed 10 bases, and the junction held 14 bases outside the gene matches. CDR3 residues: CSASPGTSGSKAREQFF. CDR3 DNA: TGCAGTGCTAGCCCAGGGACTAGCGGGAGTAAGGCACGGGAGCAGTTCTTC.

This clonotype was seen only a few times. The chain links TRBV11-2 to TRBJ2-1, with 14 bases aligning to TRBD2. Germline CDR1 SGHAT, CDR2 FQNNGV. This CDR3 region has 18 residues. The V gene end was trimmed by 3 bases and the J gene end by 2 bases; junction bases not matched to a gene: 6. The CDR3 DNA sequence: TGTGCCAGCAGCTTGACTAGCGGGGGGGCCTTCCCCTACAATGAGCAGTTCTTC. Its protein is CASSLTSGGAFPYNEQFF.

This clonotype has more than one count but fewer than ten. V is TRBV28 and J is TRBJ1-1, with D hard to call. Germline CDR1 is MDHEN and CDR2 is SYDVKM. This CDR3 has 14 residues. The germline V and J ends were trimmed by 5 bases and 4 bases, with 14 bases remaining between them. DNA for the CDR3: TGTGCCAGCAGTCCTCGACACGCTGGCACTGAAGCTTTCTTT. This translates into CASSPRHAGTEAFF.

This clonotype was counted between two and nine times. The rearrangement uses TRBV11-2 and TRBJ2-1; 8 nucleotides match TRBD2. Looked up from germline, CDR1 is SGHAT and CDR2 is FQNNGV. The CDR3 has 15 amino acids. V was clipped by 1 base and J by 6 bases; unmatched bases: 5. The chain's CDR3 is CASSLGTSLSNEQFF. The CDR3 DNA sequence: TGTGCCAGCAGCTTAGGGACTAGCCTGTCCAATGAGCAGTTCTTC.

This clonotype was observed many times. The J gene is TRBJ1-2, the V gene TRBV7-2; 10 bases are shared with TRBD1. The CDR3 totals 17 residues. V was clipped by 3 bases and J by 4 bases; unmatched bases: 11. In germline, CDR1 is SGHTA, CDR2 FQGNSA. The CDR3 sequence: CASSFYYRDRGSYGYTF. CDR3 in DNA: TGTGCCAGCAGCTTTTACTACCGGGACAGGGGCTCCTATGGCTACACCTTC.

Ten or more counts support this clonotype. The rearrangement links TRBV7-8 to TRBJ2-7, with D possibly TRBD2 on 6 matching bases. From germline, CDR1 is SGHVS and CDR2 FQNEAQ. This CDR3 comprises 18 residues. V was clipped by 0 bases and J by 7 bases, with 25 bases between them. CDR3 sequence (DNA): TGTGCCAGCAGCTTAGCCGCCGAGGGACTCCGGAAGGTGAGGGAGCAGTACTTC. Its protein product is CASSLAAEGLRKVREQYF.

This clonotype was observed at least ten times. V is TRBV9 and J is TRBJ2-2; 10 bases are a match to TRBD2. The V gene's germline CDR1 is SGDLS and CDR2 YYNGEE. The CDR3 length is 15 residues. V gave up 3 bases and J gave up 6 bases; unmatched junction bases: 5. CDR3 DNA: TGTGCCAGCAGCGGGTCTAGCGGGGGCTCCGGGGAGCTGTTTTTT. Protein: CASSGSSGGSGELFF. Variable domain in full (rest from reference TRBV9 and TRBJ2-2): DSGVTQTPKHLITATGQRVTLRCSPRSGDLSVYWYQQSLDQGLQFLIQYYNGEERAKGNILERFSAQQFPDLHSELNLSSLELGDSALYFCASSGSSGGSGELFFGEGSRLTVL.

This clonotype was observed at least ten times. The V gene is TRBV6-1, the J gene TRBJ2-3; unclear D gene. Germline lookup yields CDR1 MNHNS and CDR2 SASEGT. Trimming stripped 5 bases from V and 4 bases from J, with 10 bases between. The CDR3 covers 13 residues. CDR3 coding DNA: TGTGCCAGCAGTCCCCCAGTGGCAGATACGCAGTATTTT. Translating it yields CASSPPVADTQYF.

This clonotype was detected a few times. This chain joins TRBV28 and TRBJ1-6, with 10 bases fitting TRBD1. Germline CDR1 is MDHEN and CDR2 is SYDVKM. V trimming: 7 bases; J trimming: 10 bases; junction bases outside the gene matches: 7. The CDR3 is made up of 14 amino acids. CDR3 in DNA: TGTGCCAGCATCCGGGACAGGGGTAACTCACCCCTCCACTTT. Translating gives CASIRDRGNSPLHF.

Many counts were recorded for this clonotype. The chain has TRBV28 and TRBJ1-5; 8 nucleotides align to TRBD1. The CDR3 consists of 17 residues. Losses at the gene ends were 6 bases for V and 1 base for J; bases not matched to a gene: 11. Per germline, CDR1 MDHEN and CDR2 SYDVKM. The CDR3 nucleotides are TGTGCCAGCAGACCAACCTTGGACAGGGAAAGCAATCAGCCCCAGCATTTT. Translated: CASRPTLDRESNQPQHF.

The chain uses TRBV14 and TRBJ2-7, with D uncertain. The CDR3 has 13 residues. Germline V gives CDR1 SGHDN, CDR2 FVKESK. Trimming shortened V by 4 bases and J by 9 bases, and 16 bases separated the two germline ends. The CDR3 DNA sequence: TGTGCCAGCAGCCGGGTTAGGGCCTCGGCGCAGTACTTC. Residues: CASSRVRASAQYF.

The CDR3: CASSPGVGNSNQPQHF. CDR3 DNA: TGTGCCAGCAGCCCCGGGGTAGGGAATAGCAATCAGCCCCAGCATTTT. The rearrangement links TRBV7-8 to TRBJ1-5; D gene ambiguous. V was trimmed by 5 bases and J by 0 bases, leaving 14 bases between them. Germline CDR1 reads SGHVS; CDR2 reads FQNEAQ. The CDR3 sequence is 16 residues long.

This clonotype has ten or more counts. The chain employs TRBV4-3 and TRBJ2-1; a weak D match, TRBD1 (6 bases). This CDR3 has 15 amino acids. The V end was cut by 4 bases, the J end by 7 bases, with 17 bases between. Per the germline V gene, CDR1 is LGHNA and CDR2 is YSLEER. The CDR3 region is CASSRRTDYRNEQFF. For the CDR3, the DNA is TGCGCCAGCAGCCGGAGGACAGACTATCGTAATGAGCAGTTCTTC.

This clonotype was seen repeatedly, ten times or more. The chain couples TRBV28 to TRBJ2-2; 7 bases align to TRBD1. J lost 4 bases, V lost 4 bases, and 6 bases had no gene match. CDR3 size: 15 residues. The germline CDR1 and CDR2 sequences are MDHEN and SYDVKM. The CDR3, as DNA: TGTGCCAGCAGTTCGAACAGGGGTATCACCGGGGAGCTGTTTTTT. Amino acids: CASSSNRGITGELFF.

CDR3: CASSFQPFSGQETQYF. In DNA, the CDR3 is TGTGCCAGCAGCTTTCAACCCTTTTCGGGGCAAGAGACCCAGTACTTC. The genes are TRBV7-6 and TRBJ2-5, with D perhaps matching TRBD2 (5 bases). The CDR3 has 16 residues. The V end lost 3 bases, the J end lost 2 bases, and 16 bases lay between the germline ends. Germline-derived CDR1 and CDR2 are SGHVS and FNYEAQ.

This clonotype was counted many times. The CDR3 DNA reads as TGTGCCAGCAGCGGCAGGGAGCAGTTCTTC. This encodes CASSGREQFF. The chain has TRBV7-9 and TRBJ2-1; D remains ambiguous. This CDR3 has 10 amino acids. Germline values: CDR1 SEHNR, CDR2 FQNEAQ (reference sequence). V lost 5 bases and J 10 bases, leaving 6 bases between the germline ends.

This clonotype has at least ten counts. The genes are TRBV3-1 and TRBJ2-1; 9 bases match TRBD2. This CDR3 comprises 15 residues. Germline CDR1 is LGHDT and CDR2 is YNNKEL (reference sequence). Trimming took 4 bases from V and 1 from J; bases not matched to a gene: 2. CDR3: CASSPSGDSYNEQFF. The CDR3 coding sequence is TGTGCCAGCAGCCCTAGCGGGGATTCCTACAATGAGCAGTTCTTC.

This clonotype showed up many times. The chain carries TRBV28 and TRBJ1-1, with a weak D call TRBD1 (5 bases). Germline CDR1 is MDHEN and CDR2 is SYDVKM. This CDR3 comprises 15 residues. V was trimmed by 3 bases and J by 2 bases, leaving 13 bases between them. DNA of the CDR3: TGTGCCAGCAGTTTCTCCAGGGCAGGCAACACTGAAGCTTTCTTT. Its protein is CASSFSRAGNTEAFF.

This clonotype showed up many times. The genes are TRBV28 and TRBJ2-7; D is ambiguous. Trimming pared 1 base from V and 1 base from J, leaving 8 bases between. CDR3 length equals 14 residues. Germline V gene lookup returns CDR1 MDHEN and CDR2 SYDVKM. The CDR3 DNA is TGTGCCAGCAGTTTATCAGCTGGATCCTACGAGCAGTACTTC. Residues: CASSLSAGSYEQYF.

This clonotype has at least ten counts. The CDR3 spells CASSYTGVAYEQYF. The CDR3 DNA is TGTGCCAGCAGCTATACGGGGGTGGCCTACGAGCAGTACTTC. V and J are TRBV7-2 and TRBJ2-7; the D gene is possibly TRBD2 (6 bases). V was pared by 4 bases and J by 2 bases, with 12 bases between. Germline CDR1 SGHTA, CDR2 FQGNSA. This CDR3 spans 14 amino acids.

The table lists this clonotype with many counts. The chain links TRBV7-2 to TRBJ2-1, with D possibly TRBD2 on 6 matching bases. Trimming left V 1 base short and J 4 bases short, with 14 bases between. Looked up from germline, CDR1 is SGHTA and CDR2 is FQGNSA. CDR3 size: 16 residues. The CDR3: CASSLVPGAGYNEQFF. CDR3 DNA sequence: TGTGCCAGCAGCTTAGTCCCCGGGGCGGGATACAATGAGCAGTTCTTC.

The rearrangement uses TRBV4-3 and TRBJ2-5; D possibly corresponds to TRBD1 (6 bases). The CDR3 has 16 residues. With 0 bases removed from V and 5 bases from J, the gap between germline ends came to 16 bases. CDR1 LGHNA and CDR2 YSLEER come from the germline V gene. The CDR3 is CASSQDATGVWETQYF. The CDR3 DNA reads TGCGCCAGCAGCCAAGATGCGACAGGCGTTTGGGAGACCCAGTACTTC.